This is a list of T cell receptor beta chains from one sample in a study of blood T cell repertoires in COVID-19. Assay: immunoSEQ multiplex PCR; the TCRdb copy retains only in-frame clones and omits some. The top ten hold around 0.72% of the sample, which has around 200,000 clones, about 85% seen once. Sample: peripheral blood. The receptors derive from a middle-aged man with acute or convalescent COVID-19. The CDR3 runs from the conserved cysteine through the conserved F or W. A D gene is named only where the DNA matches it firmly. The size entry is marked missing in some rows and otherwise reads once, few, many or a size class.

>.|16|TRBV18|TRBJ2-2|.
TGTGCCAGCTCACCCAAGGGGGTTGCGAACACCGGGGAGCTGTTTTTT
CASSPKGVANTGELFF
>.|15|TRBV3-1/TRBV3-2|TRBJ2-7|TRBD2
TGTGCCAGCAGCCAAGCTAGCGGGAAATCCTACGAGCAGTACTTC
CASSQASGKSYEQYF
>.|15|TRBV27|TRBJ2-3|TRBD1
TGTGCCAGCAGTGGCCGGGACAGGGGCACAGATACGCAGTATTTT
CASSGRDRGTDTQYF
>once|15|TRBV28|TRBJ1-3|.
TGTGCCAGCATCCCCCCTGGGGCTTCCGGAAACACCATATATTTT
CASIPPGASGNTIYF
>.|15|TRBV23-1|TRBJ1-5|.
TGCGCCAGCAGCCCGAAGGGGCAGAATGATGAGCCCCAGCATTTT
CASSPKGQNDEPQHF
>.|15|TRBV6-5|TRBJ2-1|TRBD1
TGTGCCAGCAGAATAGGGGGCAGGAACTCCAATGAGCAGTTCTTC
CASRIGGRNSNEQFF
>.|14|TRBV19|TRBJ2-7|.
TGTGCCAGTAGGACCATAGCGGAGGCCCCCGAGCAGTACTTC
CASRTIAEAPEQYF
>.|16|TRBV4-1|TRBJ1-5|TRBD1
TGCGCCAGCAGTCCCCCCTTTGGACAGGGCCAATGGCCCCAGCATTTT
CASSPPFGQGQWPQHF
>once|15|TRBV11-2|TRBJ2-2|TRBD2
TGTGCCAGCAGCCCCGCGGGGGGGCTGTCCGGGGAGCTGTTTTTT
CASSPAGGLSGELFF
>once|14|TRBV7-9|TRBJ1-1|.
TGTGCCAGCAGCTTTACCCAGGGGACCGCCGAAGCTTTCTTT
CASSFTQGTAEAFF
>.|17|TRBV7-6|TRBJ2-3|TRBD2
TGTGCCAGCAGCTTAGCTGGCCGGGAGGGCCGGGGAGATACGCAGTATTTT
CASSLAGREGRGDTQYF
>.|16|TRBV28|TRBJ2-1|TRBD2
TGTGCCAGCAGCCCCGTGGTAGCGGGTCCCTACAATGAGCAGTTCTTC
CASSPVVAGPYNEQFF
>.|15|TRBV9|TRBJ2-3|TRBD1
TGTGCCAGCAGCAGACAGGGGACTAGCACAGATACGCAGTATTTT
CASSRQGTSTDTQYF
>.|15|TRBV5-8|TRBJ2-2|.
TGTGCCAGCAGCTTGGGACTAGAAGGGACCGGGGAGCTGTTTTTT
CASSLGLEGTGELFF
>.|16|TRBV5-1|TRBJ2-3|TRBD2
TGCGCCAGCAGCAGCGGACTAGCGGGGGACACAGATACGCAGTATTTT
CASSSGLAGDTDTQYF
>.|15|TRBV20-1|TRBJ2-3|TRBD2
TGCAGTGCTAGTGTCGGGACTAGCGTACTCAATACGCAGTATTTT
CSASVGTSVLNTQYF
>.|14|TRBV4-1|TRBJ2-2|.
TGCGCCAGCAAGCCCACTCACTTGGTCGGGGAGCTGTTTTTT
CASKPTHLVGELFF
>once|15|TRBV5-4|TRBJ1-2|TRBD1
TGTGCCAGCAGCTTGACAGGGGAAGGGGCCTATGGCTACACCTTC
CASSLTGEGAYGYTF
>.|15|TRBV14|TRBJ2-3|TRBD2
TGTGCCAGCAGCCAAGTAGCGGGGGGGCTGAATACGCAGTATTTT
CASSQVAGGLNTQYF
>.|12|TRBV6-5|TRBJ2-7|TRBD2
TGTGCCATAGGACTAGCGGGAGTCGAGCAGTACTTC
CAIGLAGVEQYF
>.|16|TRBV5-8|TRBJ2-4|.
TGTGCCAGCAGCTTGGTCCAGTTTCTAGCCAAAAACATTCAGTACTTC
CASSLVQFLAKNIQYF
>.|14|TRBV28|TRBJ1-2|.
TGTGCCAGCAGTTTAATACAGTCGGTCTATGGCTACACCTTC
CASSLIQSVYGYTF
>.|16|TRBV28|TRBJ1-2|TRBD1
TGTGCCAGCAGTCACCGGGGGACAGGACCTCTCTATGGCTACACCTTC
CASSHRGTGPLYGYTF
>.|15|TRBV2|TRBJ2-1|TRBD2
TGTGCCAGCAGTATACTAGCGGGAGACAAACCTGAGCAGTTCTTC
CASSILAGDKPEQFF
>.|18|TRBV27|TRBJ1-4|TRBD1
TGTGCCAGCAGTCGACAGGGGGCGAGGGGAGCAACTAATGAAAAACTGTTTTTT
CASSRQGARGATNEKLFF
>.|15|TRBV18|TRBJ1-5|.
TGTGCCAGCTCACCACCCCCTGGGGGGAATCAGCCCCAGCATTTT
CASSPPPGGNQPQHF
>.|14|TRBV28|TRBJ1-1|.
TGTGCCAGCAGTTTAAGCAGGGCAGGCACTGAAGCTTTCTTT
CASSLSRAGTEAFF
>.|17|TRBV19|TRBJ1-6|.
TGTGCCAGTAGTCTGGCCTCTAGGAGCTCCTATAATTCACCCCTCCACTTT
CASSLASRSSYNSPLHF
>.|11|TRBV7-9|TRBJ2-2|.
TGTGCCAGCAGCTTCTACGGGGAGCTGTTTTTT
CASSFYGELFF
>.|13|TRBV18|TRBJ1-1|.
TGTGCCAGCTCACCGCGGGAGGGCACTGAAGCTTTCTTT
CASSPREGTEAFF
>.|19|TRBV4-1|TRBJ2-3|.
TGCGCCAGCAGCCAAGTACCGGGAGTCGTCATTATCGGCACAGATACGCAGTATTTT
CASSQVPGVVIIGTDTQYF
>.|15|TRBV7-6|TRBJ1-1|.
TGTGCCAGCAGCTTTGAGACAGCTCCTTTTACTGAAGCTTTCTTT
CASSFETAPFTEAFF
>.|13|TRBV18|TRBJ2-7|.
TGTGCCAGCTCGCGGGGTGGCGACTACGAGCAGTACTTC
CASSRGGDYEQYF
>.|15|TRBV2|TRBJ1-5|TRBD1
TGTGCCAGCAGCGGCCAGGGACAGGTGAATCAGCCCCAGCATTTT
CASSGQGQVNQPQHF
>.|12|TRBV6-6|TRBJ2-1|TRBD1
TGTGCCAGCGGAACAGGGGGTAATGAGCAGTTCTTC
CASGTGGNEQFF
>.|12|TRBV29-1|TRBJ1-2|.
TGCAGCGTTGACTCAGCTAACTATGGCTACACCTTC
CSVDSANYGYTF
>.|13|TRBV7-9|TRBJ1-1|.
TGTGCCAGCAGCCCCCAGCGGAGCACTGAAGCTTTCTTT
CASSPQRSTEAFF
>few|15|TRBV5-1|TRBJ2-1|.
TGCGCCAGCAGCTTGGCCGGTAGTCTCGCTAATGAGCAGTTCTTC
CASSLAGSLANEQFF
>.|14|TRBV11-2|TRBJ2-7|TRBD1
TGTGCCAGCAGCTTAGGTCAGGGGGCCTACGAGCAGTACTTC
CASSLGQGAYEQYF
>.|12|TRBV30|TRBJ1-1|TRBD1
TGTGCCTGGAGTGCAATGGACAGGGCCGCTTTCTTT
CAWSAMDRAAFF
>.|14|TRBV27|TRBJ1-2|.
TGTGCCAGCAGTTTGATAGGGAGCGTCGATGGCTACACCTTC
CASSLIGSVDGYTF
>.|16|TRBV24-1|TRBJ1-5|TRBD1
TGTGCCACCAGTGATTCCGGGACAGGGAAGCCTCAGCCCCAGCATTTT
CATSDSGTGKPQPQHF
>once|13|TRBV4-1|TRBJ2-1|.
TGCGCCAGCAGCCAAGGCCTAGCGCATGAGCAGTTCTTC
CASSQGLAHEQFF